This T cell receptor beta chain emerged from a study of PD-1 blockade in classical Hodgkin lymphoma. Only one count was recorded for this clone. Its antigen is not known. Germline-derived CDR1 and CDR2 are SNHLY and FYNNEI. The length of the CDR3 is 13 residues. The trim removed 1 base at V and 5 bases at J, leaving 1 base unmatched. Findings of the study overall: Relative to healthy donors, newly diagnosed patients reportedly had lower baseline TCR diversity, which was reported as lower still in relapsed/refractory patients. TCR diversity rose significantly by C4D1 in CD4+ but not CD8+ cells. Complete responders had baseline diversity similar to newly diagnosed patients. Among the patients, those starting nivolumab under 1 year after ASCT were excluded.

All patients relapsed after autologous stem cell transplantation, and brentuximab vedotin exposure varied. It was by magnetic negative selection that CD4+ T cells were purified from thawed PBMCs. Measured with immunoSEQ multiplex PCR; TCRdb has only the in-frame clones, and not every one. The data show tens of thousands of clones, about 83% seen once. The material was CD4+ T cells from blood, obtained at baseline. The rearrangement links TRBV2 to TRBJ2-5; 7 bases map to TRBD1. The sequence was obtained from a human donor with classical Hodgkin lymphoma. The CDR3 spells CASSEGTGETQYF. DNA for the CDR3: TGTGCCAGCAGTGAAGGGACAGGCGAGACCCAGTACTTC.